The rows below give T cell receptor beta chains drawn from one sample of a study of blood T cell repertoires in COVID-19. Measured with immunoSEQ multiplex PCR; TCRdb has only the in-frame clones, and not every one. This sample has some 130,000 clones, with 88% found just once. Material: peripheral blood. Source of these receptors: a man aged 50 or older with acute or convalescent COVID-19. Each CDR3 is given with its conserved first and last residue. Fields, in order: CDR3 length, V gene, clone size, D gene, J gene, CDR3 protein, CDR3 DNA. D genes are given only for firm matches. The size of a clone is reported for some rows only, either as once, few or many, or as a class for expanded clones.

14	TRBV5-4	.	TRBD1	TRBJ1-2	CASSYDRGEGGYTF	TGTGCCAGCAGCTACGACAGGGGAGAGGGTGGCTACACCTTC
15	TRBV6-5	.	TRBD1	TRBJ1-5	CASRSGQESNQPQHF	TGTGCCAGCAGGTCTGGACAGGAGAGCAATCAGCCCCAGCATTTT
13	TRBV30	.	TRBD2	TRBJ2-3	CACLAGVTDTQYF	TGTGCCTGCCTAGCGGGAGTCACAGATACGCAGTATTTT
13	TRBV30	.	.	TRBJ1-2	CAWASRGTYGYTF	TGTGCCTGGGCGAGCCGAGGAACCTATGGCTACACCTTC
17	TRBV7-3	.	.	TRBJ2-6	CASSPAERGPGANVLTF	TGTGCCAGCAGCCCCGCCGAAAGGGGCCCTGGGGCCAACGTCCTGACTTTC
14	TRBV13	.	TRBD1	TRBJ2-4	CASSPRQGANIQYF	TGTGCCAGCAGCCCCCGACAGGGAGCAAACATTCAGTACTTC
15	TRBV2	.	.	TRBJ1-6	CASSESTGYNSPLHF	TGTGCCAGCAGTGAATCCACAGGGTATAATTCACCCCTCCACTTT
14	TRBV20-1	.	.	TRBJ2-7	CSASNPTDSYEQYF	TGCAGTGCTAGTAACCCGACAGACTCCTACGAGCAGTACTTC
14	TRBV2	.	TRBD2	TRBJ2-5	CASSDSGGKETQYF	TGTGCCAGCAGTGACAGCGGGGGGAAAGAGACCCAGTACTTC
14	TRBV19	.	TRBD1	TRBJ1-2	CASEGTGAKGGYTF	TGTGCCAGTGAGGGGACAGGGGCTAAAGGAGGCTACACCTTC
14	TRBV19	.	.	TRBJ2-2	CASSIDGGTGELFF	TGTGCCAGTAGTATAGATGGCGGGACCGGGGAGCTGTTTTTT
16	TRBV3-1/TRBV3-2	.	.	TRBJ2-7	CASSQERVGGSYEQYF	TGTGCCAGCAGCCAAGAGAGGGTAGGGGGTTCCTACGAGCAGTACTTC
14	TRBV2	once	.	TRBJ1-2	CASKRAGFIYGYTF	TGTGCCAGCAAGCGCGCAGGGTTCATCTATGGCTACACCTTC
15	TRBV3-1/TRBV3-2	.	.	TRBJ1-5	CASSQDPGKGQPQHF	TGTGCCAGCAGCCAAGATCCAGGGAAAGGTCAGCCCCAGCATTTT
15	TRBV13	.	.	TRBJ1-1	CASRGGDALFSEAFF	TGTGCCAGCAGAGGGGGGGATGCCCTGTTCTCTGAAGCTTTCTTT
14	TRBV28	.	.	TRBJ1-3	CASSRTGTGNTIYF	TGTGCCAGCAGCCGTACAGGGACTGGAAACACCATATATTTT
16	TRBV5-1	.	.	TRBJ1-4	CASSAALESTNEKLFF	TGCGCCAGCAGCGCGGCCCTCGAGTCAACTAATGAAAAACTGTTTTTT
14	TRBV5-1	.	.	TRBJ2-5	CASSSPVVQETQYF	TGCGCCAGCAGCTCCCCGGTAGTGCAAGAGACCCAGTACTTC
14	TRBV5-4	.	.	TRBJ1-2	CASSFEGVNYGYTF	TGTGCCAGCAGCTTCGAGGGGGTAAACTATGGCTACACCTTC
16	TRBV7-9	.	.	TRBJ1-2	CASSFGSPASNYGYTF	TGTGCCAGCAGCTTCGGGTCCCCGGCCTCTAACTATGGCTACACCTTC
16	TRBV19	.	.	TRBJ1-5	CASSIGFKGGNQPQHF	TGTGCCAGTAGTATAGGGTTCAAGGGGGGCAATCAGCCCCAGCATTTT
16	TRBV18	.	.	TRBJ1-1	CASSPITGQMNTEAFF	TGTGCCAGCTCACCGATTACAGGACAGATGAACACTGAAGCTTTCTTT
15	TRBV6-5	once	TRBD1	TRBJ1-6	CATYDRGVNNSPLHF	TGTGCCACCTACGACAGGGGAGTAAATAATTCACCCCTCCACTTT
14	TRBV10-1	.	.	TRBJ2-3	CASSELGSADTQYF	TGCGCCAGCAGTGAGCTCGGGAGCGCAGATACGCAGTATTTT
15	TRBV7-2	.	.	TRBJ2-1	CASSPGAGAYNEQFF	TGTGCCAGCAGCCCCGGGGCAGGGGCTTACAATGAGCAGTTCTTC
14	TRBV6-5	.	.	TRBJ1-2	CASSLSGQGYGYTF	TGTGCCAGCAGTCTATCCGGGCAGGGGTATGGCTACACCTTC
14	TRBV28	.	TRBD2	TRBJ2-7	CASTPLAAGYEQYF	TGTGCCAGCACCCCCCTAGCGGCGGGTTACGAGCAGTACTTC
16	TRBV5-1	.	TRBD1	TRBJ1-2	CASSLGETGRGGGYTF	TGCGCCAGCAGCTTGGGAGAGACAGGGAGAGGGGGTGGCTACACCTTC
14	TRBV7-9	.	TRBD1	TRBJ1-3	CASTPDRGTNTIYF	TGTGCCAGCACCCCGGACAGGGGAACAAACACCATATATTTT
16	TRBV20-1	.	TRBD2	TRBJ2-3	CSASVGAGGNTDTQYF	TGCAGTGCTAGTGTAGGAGCGGGGGGTAACACAGATACGCAGTATTTT
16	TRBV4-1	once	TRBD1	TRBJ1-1	CASSLQGAVQNTEAFF	TGCGCCAGCAGCCTTCAGGGGGCCGTACAAAACACTGAAGCTTTCTTT
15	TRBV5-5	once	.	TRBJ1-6	CASSFITGSNSPLHF	TGTGCCAGCAGCTTCATAACGGGGAGTAATTCACCCCTCCACTTT
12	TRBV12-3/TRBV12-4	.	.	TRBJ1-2	CASSLAGDGYTF	TGTGCCAGCAGTTTGGCAGGGGATGGCTACACCTTC
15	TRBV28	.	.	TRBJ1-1	CASSYPGHRNTEAFF	TGTGCCAGCTCTTATCCGGGACACCGGAACACTGAAGCTTTCTTT
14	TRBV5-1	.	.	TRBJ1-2	CASSFTATGSGYTF	TGCGCCAGCAGCTTTACGGCAACGGGAAGTGGCTACACCTTC
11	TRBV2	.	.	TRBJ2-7	CASSRLFVQYF	TGTGCCAGCAGTCGTCTTTTTGTGCAGTACTTC
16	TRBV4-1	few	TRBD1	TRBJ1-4	CASSQDPTGAGEKLFF	TGCGCCAGCAGCCAAGACCCGACAGGGGCTGGTGAAAAACTGTTTTTT
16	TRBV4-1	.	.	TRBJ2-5	CASSQYRGLGQETQYF	TGCGCCAGCAGCCAATATCGGGGGTTGGGCCAAGAGACCCAGTACTTC
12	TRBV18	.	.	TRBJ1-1	CASSAGRGEAFF	TGTGCCAGCTCCGCAGGACGCGGGGAAGCTTTCTTT
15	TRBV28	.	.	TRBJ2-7	CASSQLRFFEYEQYF	TGTGCCAGCAGCCAACTACGCTTTTTCGAATACGAGCAGTACTTC
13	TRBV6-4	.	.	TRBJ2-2	CASSEVETGELFF	TGTGCCAGCAGTGAAGTGGAGACCGGGGAGCTGTTTTTT
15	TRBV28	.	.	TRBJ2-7	CATKREGGGRYEQYF	TGTGCCACCAAGAGAGAGGGAGGAGGGAGATACGAGCAGTACTTC
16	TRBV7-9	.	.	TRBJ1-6	CASSLARGINNSPLHF	TGTGCCAGCAGCTTAGCGCGTGGTATTAATAATTCACCCCTCCACTTT
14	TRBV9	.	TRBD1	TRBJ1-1	CASSAGTVNTEAFF	TGTGCCAGCAGCGCTGGGACAGTGAACACTGAAGCTTTCTTT
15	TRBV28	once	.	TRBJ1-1	CASGSTGSTNTEAFF	TGTGCCAGCGGATCGACAGGTTCAACGAACACTGAAGCTTTCTTT
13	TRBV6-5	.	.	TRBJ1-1	CASRTQGHTEAFF	TGTGCCAGCAGAACGCAGGGTCACACTGAAGCTTTCTTT
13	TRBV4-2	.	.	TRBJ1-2	CASSQGSGKGYTF	TGTGCCAGCAGCCAAGGTTCAGGGAAGGGCTACACCTTC
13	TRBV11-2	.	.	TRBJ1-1	CASSLVHGTEAFF	TGTGCCAGCAGCTTAGTTCACGGGACTGAAGCTTTCTTT
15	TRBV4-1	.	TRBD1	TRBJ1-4	CASSQDFQGDEKLFF	TGCGCCAGCAGCCAAGATTTTCAGGGGGATGAAAAACTGTTTTTT
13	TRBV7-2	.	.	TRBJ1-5	CASSSQQDQPQHF	TGTGCCAGCAGCTCCCAACAGGATCAGCCCCAGCATTTT